These 22 T cell receptor beta chains originate from one sample sequenced in a study of shared clonotypes between healthy human individuals. Some clones are missing from TCRdb's copy, which holds only in-frame ones; the method was immunoSEQ multiplex PCR. The sample records about 1 million clones, roughly 80% being singletons. The sequencing input was memory CD4+ T cells sorted from blood. The subset: CD45RA-negative fraction. These receptors were collected from a man aged 18 to 30 in good health.

This clone was seen only once. The V and J genes are TRBV9 and TRBJ2-3, with D possibly TRBD1 on 7 matching bases. CDR3 length: 15 amino acids. V shed 3 bases and J shed 3 bases, with 14 bases lying between them. Germline V gene data show CDR1 as SGDLS and CDR2 as YYNGEE. CDR3 protein: CASSEGPGGTDTQYF. In DNA, the CDR3 is TGTGCCAGCAGCGAGGGCCCAGGGGGGACAGATACGCAGTATTTT.

CDR3 bases: TGTGCCAGCAGTGTGGGGGGGCGAGAGGGCTACACCTTC. Residues: CASSVGGREGYTF. The chain uses TRBV2 and TRBJ1-2, with D possibly TRBD1 on 6 matching bases. Germline V gives CDR1 SNHLY, CDR2 FYNNEI. The CDR3 loop spans 13 amino acids. V shed 4 bases and J shed 8 bases, with 14 bases lying between them. The variable domain in full, with the rest retrieved from reference TRBV2 and TRBJ1-2, is EPEVTQTPSHQVTQMGQEVILRCVPISNHLYFYWYRQILGQKVEFLVSFYNNEISEKSEIFDDQFSVERPDGSNFTLKIRSTKLEDSAMYFCASSVGGREGYTFGSGTRLTVV.

The table lists this clone with a few counts. The J gene is TRBJ1-2, the V gene TRBV7-9, with D possibly being TRBD1 (5 bases). The CDR3 has 15 residues. Germline values: CDR1 SEHNR, CDR2 FQNEAQ (reference sequence). Trimming pared 0 bases from V and 5 bases from J, leaving 13 bases between. The CDR3, as DNA: TGTGCCAGCAGCTTAGCGGGTACAGGACTATATGGCTACACCTTC. Translating gives CASSLAGTGLYGYTF.

This clone was seen many times. The chain combines TRBV29-1 with TRBJ2-1; 9 bases fit TRBD2. CDR1 SQVTM and CDR2 ANQGSEA come from the germline V gene. The length of the CDR3 is 16 residues. The V gene end was trimmed by 4 bases and the J gene end by 1 base; junction bases not matched to a gene: 8. The CDR3 region is CSVGPLAGRSYNEQFF. CDR3 DNA sequence: TGCAGCGTTGGGCCCCTAGCGGGACGATCCTACAATGAGCAGTTCTTC.

Only one count was recorded for this clone. V gene TRBV28 combines with J gene TRBJ2-3, with TRBD1 identical over 7 bases. The V gene's germline CDR1 is MDHEN and CDR2 SYDVKM. The junction had 7 bases not matched to a gene; V was cut back by 5 bases and J by 2 bases. The length of the CDR3 is 15 residues. CDR3: CASSLRQGNTDTQYF. CDR3 nucleotides: TGTGCCAGCAGTCTCCGACAGGGTAACACAGATACGCAGTATTTT.

This clone was counted a few times. The chain joins TRBV28 to TRBJ2-7; 12 bases map to TRBD2. This CDR3 contains 16 residues. The germline V gene has CDR1 MDHEN and CDR2 SYDVKM. Trimming at V came to 11 bases and at J to 3 bases, leaving 14 bases not matched to a gene. The CDR3: CARGASGGAFFYEQYF. The CDR3 coding sequence is TGTGCCCGTGGAGCTAGCGGGGGGGCCTTCTTCTACGAGCAGTACTTC.

Concerning this clone: This specimen includes other DNA sequences encoding the same CDR3. The genes are TRBV7-3 and TRBJ1-1, with D possibly being TRBD1 (5 bases). CDR1 is SGHTA, CDR2 FQGTGA, per germline. CDR3 size: 14 residues. V was pared by 1 base and J by 1 base, with 7 bases between. The CDR3 is CASSLNGGNTEAFF. In DNA form, the CDR3 reads TGTGCCAGCAGCTTAAATGGGGGGAACACTGAAGCTTTCTTT.

CDR3 sequence (DNA): TGTGCCTGGAAGGAGCGGACAGGGTGGCATGAGCAGTTCTTC. Its translation is CAWKERTGWHEQFF. The V gene is TRBV30, the J gene TRBJ2-1; TRBD1 aligns across 8 bases. With 4 bases clipped from V and 8 bases from J, the junction kept 10 bases outside the gene matches. Germline V gene sequence: CDR1 GTSNPN, CDR2 SVGIG (reference sequence). CDR3 length equals 14 residues. The full variable domain, completed using reference TRBV30 and TRBJ2-1, is SQTIHQWPATLVQPVGSPLSLECTVEGTSNPNLYWYRQAAGRGLQLLFYSVGIGQISSEVPQNLSASRPQDRQFILSSKKLLLSDSGFYLCAWKERTGWHEQFFGPGTRLTVL.

The rearrangement links TRBV10-3 to TRBJ2-5; 14 bases fit TRBD2. This CDR3 region has 15 residues. V shed 8 bases, J shed 4 bases, and the junction held 6 bases outside the gene matches. Germline CDR1 ENHRY, CDR2 SYGVKD. The CDR3 DNA follows: TGTGCCATCGCCCGACTAGCGGGGGGGTCAGAGACCCAGTACTTC. Residues: CAIARLAGGSETQYF.

On this clone itself: Other nucleotide sequences in the sample specify the same CDR3. V is TRBV2 and J is TRBJ2-1; 7 bases line up with TRBD1. Germline assignment: CDR1 SNHLY and CDR2 FYNNEI. The CDR3 loop spans 15 amino acids. The ends lost 3 bases at V and 0 bases at J; junction bases unmatched: 2. The DNA of the CDR3 is TGTGCCAGCAGTGAGGACAGGAGCTCCTACAATGAGCAGTTCTTC. Its translation is CASSEDRSSYNEQFF.

The V and J genes are TRBV5-1 and TRBJ2-6; TRBD1 agrees at 8 bases. In germline, CDR1 is SGHRS, CDR2 YFSETQ. The junction had 6 bases not matched to a gene; V was cut back by 4 bases and J by 0 bases. The CDR3 contains 17 residues. The CDR3 protein is CASSPRGLGSGANVLTF. The DNA of the CDR3 is TGCGCCAGCAGCCCCAGGGGGCTAGGCTCTGGGGCCAACGTCCTGACTTTC.

This clone was counted a single time. Within the sample, other DNA sequences also encode this same CDR3. The gene calls are TRBV5-1 and TRBJ2-1; the match to TRBD1 covers 9 bases. The junction had 4 bases not matched to a gene; V was cut back by 4 bases and J by 2 bases. CDR1 and CDR2 from the germline V gene are SGHRS and YFSETQ. The CDR3 runs to 15 residues. The CDR3: CASSPGQGPYNEQFF. Here the CDR3 DNA reads TGCGCCAGCAGCCCGGGACAGGGACCCTACAATGAGCAGTTCTTC.

This chain connects TRBV27 to TRBJ2-7, with TRBD1 matching 9 bases. Germline V lookup: CDR1 MNHEY, CDR2 SMNVEV (reference sequence). The CDR3 totals 14 residues. V shed 7 bases and J 7 bases; nucleotides not matched to a gene: 11. CDR3 sequence reads: CASKRTSGTGEQYF. The CDR3 DNA reads TGTGCCAGCAAACGTACTTCCGGGACAGGGGAGCAGTACTTC.

The gene calls are TRBV30 and TRBJ2-7; no clear D. Trimming stripped 0 bases from V and 1 base from J, with 13 bases between. The CDR3 runs 15 residues. Germline V lookup: CDR1 GTSNPN, CDR2 SVGIG (reference sequence). The CDR3, as DNA: TGTGCCTGGAGTGTCCCAGGTTCTTTTTCCTACGAGCAGTACTTC. Amino acids: CAWSVPGSFSYEQYF.

The chain is built from TRBV29-1 and TRBJ1-5; D unresolved. The CDR3 is made up of 13 amino acids. V lost 4 bases and J lost 3, with 10 bases in between. Germline V CDR1 and CDR2: SQVTM, ANQGSEA. The CDR3 region is CSVGTQPNQPQHF. The DNA of the CDR3 is TGCAGCGTTGGCACCCAGCCCAATCAGCCCCAGCATTTT.

This chain uses TRBV30 with TRBJ1-6; D not resolved. CDR3 length equals 15 residues. Germline assignment: CDR1 GTSNPN and CDR2 SVGIG (reference sequence). The V end lost 4 bases, the J end lost 7 bases, and 17 bases lay between the germline ends. This CDR3 is CAWTGSPDQNSPLHF. CDR3 bases: TGTGCCTGGACCGGGAGCCCGGACCAAAATTCACCCCTCCACTTT.

About this clone: This same CDR3 is encoded by further DNA sequences in the sample. The J gene is TRBJ1-2, the V gene TRBV6-1; tentative D call: TRBD1 (5 bases). The ends were cut back, 2 bases at V and 7 bases at J, with 11 bases in the middle. The length of the CDR3 is 13 residues. Germline V gene sequence: CDR1 MNHNS, CDR2 SASEGT. CDR3 region: CASSEWGVGGYTF. For the CDR3, the DNA is TGTGCCAGCAGTGAATGGGGGGTAGGTGGCTACACCTTC.

The chain recombines TRBV10-3 with TRBJ1-5; D gene ambiguous. The CDR3 spans 11 residues. Trimming stripped 11 bases from V and 1 base from J, with 6 bases between. The V gene's germline CDR1 is ENHRY and CDR2 SYGVKD. The CDR3 here is CAVGSNQPQHF. The CDR3, as DNA: TGTGCCGTAGGGAGCAATCAGCCCCAGCATTTT.

J is TRBJ1-6 and V is TRBV9; D is unclear. V was trimmed by 0 bases and J by 7 bases, leaving 8 bases between them. Germline CDR1 and CDR2: SGDLS and YYNGEE. The CDR3 has 14 residues. CDR3 residues: CASSVGAPNSPLHF. Here the CDR3 DNA reads TGTGCCAGCAGCGTAGGGGCACCGAATTCACCCCTCCACTTT.

The V call is TRBV2, the J call TRBJ2-7; D is unresolved. The CDR3 is 15 residues long. The germline CDR1 and CDR2 sequences are SNHLY and FYNNEI. V shed 6 bases and J shed 6 bases, with 21 bases lying between them. This CDR3 reads CASRLEALGFGEQYF. CDR3 nucleotides: TGTGCCAGCAGGCTCGAGGCCCTAGGTTTCGGCGAGCAGTACTTC. The full variable domain, completed using reference TRBV2 and TRBJ2-7, is EPEVTQTPSHQVTQMGQEVILRCVPISNHLYFYWYRQILGQKVEFLVSFYNNEISEKSEIFDDQFSVERPDGSNFTLKIRSTKLEDSAMYFCASRLEALGFGEQYFGPGTRLTVT.

In its sample, this clone was seen once. The V gene is TRBV18, the J gene TRBJ2-5, with 9 bases matching TRBD2. Trimming at V came to 2 bases and at J to 4 bases, leaving 8 bases not matched to a gene. Germline values: CDR1 KGHSH, CDR2 LQKENI. CDR3 length equals 16 residues. CDR3 sequence reads: CASSPGTLAGAETQYF. The CDR3 nucleotides are TGTGCCAGCTCACCAGGAACACTAGCGGGTGCAGAGACCCAGTACTTC.

The J gene is TRBJ1-6, the V gene TRBV5-4; no reliable D call. The V gene's germline CDR1 is SGHNT and CDR2 YYREEE (reference sequence). Trimming shortened V by 0 bases and J by 10 bases, and 11 bases separated the two germline ends. CDR3 length: 14 residues. Here the CDR3 reads CASSLGGSGSPLHF. In DNA form, the CDR3 reads TGTGCCAGCAGCTTGGGCGGCAGCGGGTCACCCCTCCACTTT.